This section outlines one T cell receptor beta chain sequence together with its context. Its specificity is not known. The CDR3 is made up of 17 amino acids. The V gene lost 1 base and the J gene lost 5 bases, with 23 bases spanning the gap. CDR1 is GTSNPN, CDR2 SVGIG, per germline (reference sequence). This record belongs to a study of cytomegalovirus exposure and HLA in healthy donors. Study conclusions and caveats: It was likely that a cluster of highly shared sequence variants was a sequencing artifact. Rarity marked most TCR sequences, yet some public TCRs occurred in many donors.

Primers included in the PCR were 60 Vbeta and 13 Jbeta primers. The repertoire was sequenced with immunoSEQ multiplex PCR; TCRdb's copy has only in-frame clones and lacks some. The table includes about 190,000 clones, 75% to 90% detected once. Input material: PBMCs. This clonotype originated in a man aged 40-49 years in good health and CMV-seropositive. The gene calls are TRBV30 and TRBJ2-5; tentative D call: TRBD2 (6 bases). The CDR3 DNA is TGTGCCTGGAGTGGAATTGGGGGGTCAGTAAAGGGGGAGACCCAGTACTTC. This encodes CAWSGIGGSVKGETQYF. The entire variable domain, with the rest obtained from reference TRBV30 and TRBJ2-5, is as follows: SQTIHQWPATLVQPVGSPLSLECTVEGTSNPNLYWYRQAAGRGLQLLFYSVGIGQISSEVPQNLSASRPQDRQFILSSKKLLLSDSGFYLCAWSGIGGSVKGETQYFGPGTRLLVL.